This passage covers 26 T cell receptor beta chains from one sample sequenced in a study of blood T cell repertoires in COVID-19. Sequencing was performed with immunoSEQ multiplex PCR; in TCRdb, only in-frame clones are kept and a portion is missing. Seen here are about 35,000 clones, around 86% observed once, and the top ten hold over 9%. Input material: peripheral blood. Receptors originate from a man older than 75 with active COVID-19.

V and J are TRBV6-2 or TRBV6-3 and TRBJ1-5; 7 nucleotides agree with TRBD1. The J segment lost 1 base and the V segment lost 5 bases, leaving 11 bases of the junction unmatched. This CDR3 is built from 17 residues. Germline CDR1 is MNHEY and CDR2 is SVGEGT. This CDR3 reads CASSPDRKGFSNQPQHF. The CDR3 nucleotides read TGTGCCAGCAGTCCGGACAGGAAGGGATTCAGCAATCAGCCCCAGCATTTT.

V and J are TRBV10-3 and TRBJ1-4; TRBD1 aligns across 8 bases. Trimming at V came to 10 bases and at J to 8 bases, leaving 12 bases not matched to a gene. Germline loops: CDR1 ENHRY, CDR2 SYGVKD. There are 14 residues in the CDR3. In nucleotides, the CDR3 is TGTGCCACCGGACAGGGACGAGTGGAGGAAAAACTGTTTTTT. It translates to CATGQGRVEEKLFF.

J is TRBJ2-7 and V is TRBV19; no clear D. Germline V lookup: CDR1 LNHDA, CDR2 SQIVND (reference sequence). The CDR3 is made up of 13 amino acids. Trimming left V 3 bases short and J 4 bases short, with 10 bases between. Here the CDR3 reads CASSIGRNYEQYF. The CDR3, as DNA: TGTGCCAGTAGTATTGGCAGGAATTACGAGCAGTACTTC.

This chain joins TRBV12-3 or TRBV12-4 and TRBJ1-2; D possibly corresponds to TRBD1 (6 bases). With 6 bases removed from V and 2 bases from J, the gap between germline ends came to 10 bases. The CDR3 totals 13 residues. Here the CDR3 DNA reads TGTGCCAGCAGCGGGACAAGGAACTATGGCTACACCTTC. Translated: CASSGTRNYGYTF.

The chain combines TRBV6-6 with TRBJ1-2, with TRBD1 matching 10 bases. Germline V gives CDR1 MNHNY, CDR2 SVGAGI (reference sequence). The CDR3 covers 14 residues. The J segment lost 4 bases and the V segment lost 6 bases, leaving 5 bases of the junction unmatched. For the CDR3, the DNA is TGTGCCAGCAGGCCGACAGGGGGCGGCTATGGCTACACCTTC. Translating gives CASRPTGGGYGYTF.

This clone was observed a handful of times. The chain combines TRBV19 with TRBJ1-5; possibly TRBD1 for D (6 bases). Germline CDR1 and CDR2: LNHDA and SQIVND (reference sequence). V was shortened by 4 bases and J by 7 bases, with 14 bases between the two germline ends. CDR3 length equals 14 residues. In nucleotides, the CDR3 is TGTGCCAGTAGTAGCGGACAGTTTCTCCAGCCCCAGCATTTT. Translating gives CASSSGQFLQPQHF.

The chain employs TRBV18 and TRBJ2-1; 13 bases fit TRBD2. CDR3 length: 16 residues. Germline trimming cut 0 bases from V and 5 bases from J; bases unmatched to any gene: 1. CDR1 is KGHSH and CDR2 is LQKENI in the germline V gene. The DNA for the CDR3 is TGTGCCAGCTCACCACCGGGACTAGCGGGGAACAATGAGCAGTTCTTC. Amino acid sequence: CASSPPGLAGNNEQFF.

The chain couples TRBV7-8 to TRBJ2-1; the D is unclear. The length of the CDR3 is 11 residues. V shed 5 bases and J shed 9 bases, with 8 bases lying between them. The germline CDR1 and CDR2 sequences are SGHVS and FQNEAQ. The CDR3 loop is CASSPEFEQFF. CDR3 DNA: TGTGCCAGCAGCCCCGAGTTTGAGCAGTTCTTC.

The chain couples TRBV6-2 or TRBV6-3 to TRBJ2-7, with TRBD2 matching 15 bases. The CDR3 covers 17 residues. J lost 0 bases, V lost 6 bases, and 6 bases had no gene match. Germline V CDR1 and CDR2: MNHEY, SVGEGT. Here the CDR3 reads CASSPGTSGRSSYEQYF. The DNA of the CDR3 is TGTGCCAGCAGCCCCGGGACTAGCGGGAGGTCCTCCTACGAGCAGTACTTC.

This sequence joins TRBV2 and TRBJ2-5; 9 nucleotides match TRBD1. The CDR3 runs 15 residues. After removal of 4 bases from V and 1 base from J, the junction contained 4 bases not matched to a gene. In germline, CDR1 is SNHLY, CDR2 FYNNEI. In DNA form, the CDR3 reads TGTGCCAGCAGTGTGAGGACAGGGGTCCAAGAGACCCAGTACTTC. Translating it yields CASSVRTGVQETQYF.

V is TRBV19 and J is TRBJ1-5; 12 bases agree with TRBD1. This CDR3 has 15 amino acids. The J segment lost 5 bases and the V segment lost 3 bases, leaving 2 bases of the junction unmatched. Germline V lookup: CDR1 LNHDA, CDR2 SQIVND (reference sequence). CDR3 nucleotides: TGTGCCAGTAGTATGGGACAGGGGGCTTATCAGCCCCAGCATTTT. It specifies CASSMGQGAYQPQHF.

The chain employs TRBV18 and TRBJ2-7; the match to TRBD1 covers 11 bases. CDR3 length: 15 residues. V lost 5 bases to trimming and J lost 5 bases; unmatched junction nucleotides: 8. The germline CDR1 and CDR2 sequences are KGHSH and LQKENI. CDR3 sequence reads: CASSAGQGAGDEQYF. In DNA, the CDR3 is TGTGCCAGCTCAGCAGGACAGGGGGCCGGGGACGAGCAGTACTTC. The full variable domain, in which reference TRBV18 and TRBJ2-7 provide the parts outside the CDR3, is NAGVMQNPRHLVRRRGQEARLRCSPMKGHSHVYWYRQLPEEGLKFMVYLQKENIIDESGMPKERFSAEFPKEGPSILRIQQVVRGDSAAYFCASSAGQGAGDEQYFGPGTRLTVT.

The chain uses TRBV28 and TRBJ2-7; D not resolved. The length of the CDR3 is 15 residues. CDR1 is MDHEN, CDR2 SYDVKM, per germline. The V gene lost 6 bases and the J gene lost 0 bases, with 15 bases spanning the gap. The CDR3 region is CASSSPTAGSYEQYF. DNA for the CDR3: TGTGCCAGCAGCTCCCCGACGGCAGGCTCCTACGAGCAGTACTTC.

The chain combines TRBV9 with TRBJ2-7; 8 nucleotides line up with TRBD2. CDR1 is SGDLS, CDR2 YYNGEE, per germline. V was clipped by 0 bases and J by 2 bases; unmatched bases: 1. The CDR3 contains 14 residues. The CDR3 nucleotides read TGTGCCAGCAGCGTAGACGGGAGGGCCTACGAGCAGTACTTC. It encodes CASSVDGRAYEQYF.

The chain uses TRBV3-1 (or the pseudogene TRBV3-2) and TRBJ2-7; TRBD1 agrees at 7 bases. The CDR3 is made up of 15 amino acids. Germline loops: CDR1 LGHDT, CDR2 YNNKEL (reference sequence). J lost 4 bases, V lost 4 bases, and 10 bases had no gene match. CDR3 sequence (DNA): TGTGCCAGCAGCCCTACGGGACAGCAATGGTACGAGCAGTACTTC. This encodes CASSPTGQQWYEQYF.

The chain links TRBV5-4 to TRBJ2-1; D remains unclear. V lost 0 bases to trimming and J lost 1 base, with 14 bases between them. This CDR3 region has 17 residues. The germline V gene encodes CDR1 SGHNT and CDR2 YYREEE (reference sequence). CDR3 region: CASSLGLASESYNEQFF. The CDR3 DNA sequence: TGTGCCAGCAGCTTGGGCCTGGCAAGCGAATCCTACAATGAGCAGTTCTTC. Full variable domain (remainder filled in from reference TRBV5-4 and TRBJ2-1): ETGVTQSPTHLIKTRGQQVTLRCSSQSGHNTVSWYQQALGQGPQFIFQYYREEENGRGNFPPRFSGLQFPNYSSELNVNALELDDSALYLCASSLGLASESYNEQFFGPGTRLTVL.

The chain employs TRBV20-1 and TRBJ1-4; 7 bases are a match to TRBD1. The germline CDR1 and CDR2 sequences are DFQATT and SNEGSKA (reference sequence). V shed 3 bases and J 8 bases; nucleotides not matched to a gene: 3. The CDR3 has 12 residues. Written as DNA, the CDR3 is TGCAGTGCTAGTGTCAGGGGGGAAAAACTGTTTTTT. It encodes CSASVRGEKLFF.

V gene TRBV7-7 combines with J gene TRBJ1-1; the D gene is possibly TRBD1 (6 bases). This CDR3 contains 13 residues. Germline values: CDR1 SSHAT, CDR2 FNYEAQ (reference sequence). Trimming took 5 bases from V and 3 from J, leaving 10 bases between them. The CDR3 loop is CASSPHRDTEAFF. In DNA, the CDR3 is TGTGCCAGCAGCCCCCACAGGGACACTGAAGCTTTCTTT.

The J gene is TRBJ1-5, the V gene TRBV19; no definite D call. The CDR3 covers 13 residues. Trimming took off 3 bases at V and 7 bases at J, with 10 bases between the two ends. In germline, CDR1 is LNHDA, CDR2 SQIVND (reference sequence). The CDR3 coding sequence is TGTGCCAGTAGTATGTATGACTCACAGCCCCAGCATTTT. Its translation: CASSMYDSQPQHF. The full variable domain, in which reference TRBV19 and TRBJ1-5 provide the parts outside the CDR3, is DGGITQSPKYLFRKEGQNVTLSCEQNLNHDAMYWYRQDPGQGLRLIYYSQIVNDFQKGDIAEGYSVSREKKESFPLTVTSAQKNPTAFYLCASSMYDSQPQHFGDGTRLSIL.

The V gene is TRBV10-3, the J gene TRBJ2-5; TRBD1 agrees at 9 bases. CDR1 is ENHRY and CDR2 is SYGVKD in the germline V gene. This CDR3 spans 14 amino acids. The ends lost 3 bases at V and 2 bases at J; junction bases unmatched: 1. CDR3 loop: CAISDDRGQETQYF. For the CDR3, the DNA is TGTGCCATCAGTGACGACAGGGGGCAAGAGACCCAGTACTTC.

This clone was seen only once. The DNA of the CDR3 is TGTGCCATCAGTGACCCGGGAATTCTAGCAGGGGGCAATGAGCAGTTCTTC. It encodes CAISDPGILAGGNEQFF. The chain employs TRBV10-3 and TRBJ2-1, with 7 positions matching TRBD1. The CDR3 spans 17 residues. Trimming took 3 bases from V and 6 from J; bases not matched to a gene: 14. The germline V gene has CDR1 ENHRY and CDR2 SYGVKD.

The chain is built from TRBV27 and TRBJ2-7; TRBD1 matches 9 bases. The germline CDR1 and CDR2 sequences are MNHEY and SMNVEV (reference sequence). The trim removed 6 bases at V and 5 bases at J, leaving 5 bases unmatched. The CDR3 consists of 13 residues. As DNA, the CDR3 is TGTGCCAGCAGACCGGACAGGGGCCACGAGCAGTACTTC. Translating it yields CASRPDRGHEQYF.

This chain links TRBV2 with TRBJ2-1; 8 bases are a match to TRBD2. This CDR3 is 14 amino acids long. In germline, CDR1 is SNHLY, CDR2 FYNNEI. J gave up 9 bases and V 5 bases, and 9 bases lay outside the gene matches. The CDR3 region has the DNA TGTGCCAGCAGTTCCTGGACTAGCCCTGGTGAGCAGTTCTTC. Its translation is CASSSWTSPGEQFF.

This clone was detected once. The CDR3 sequence: CASSVQTSGIDSYEQYF. CDR3 coding DNA: TGTGCCAGCAGCGTCCAAACTAGCGGGATTGACTCCTACGAGCAGTACTTC. J is TRBJ2-7 and V is TRBV7-2; 10 bases map to TRBD2. V lost 5 bases and J lost 0; bases outside the gene matches: 10. Germline lookup yields CDR1 SGHTA and CDR2 FQGNSA. CDR3 size: 17 residues.

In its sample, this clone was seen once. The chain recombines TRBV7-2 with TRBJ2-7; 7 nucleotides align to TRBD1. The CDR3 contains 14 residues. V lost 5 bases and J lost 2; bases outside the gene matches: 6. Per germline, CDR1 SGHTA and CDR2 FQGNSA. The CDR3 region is CASSPRTGAYEQYF. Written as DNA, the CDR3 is TGTGCCAGCAGCCCCAGGACAGGAGCCTACGAGCAGTACTTC.

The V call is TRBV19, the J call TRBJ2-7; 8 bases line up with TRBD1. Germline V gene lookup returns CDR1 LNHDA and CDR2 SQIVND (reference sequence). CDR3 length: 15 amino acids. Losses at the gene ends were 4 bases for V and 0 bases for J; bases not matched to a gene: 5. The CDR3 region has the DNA TGTGCCAGTAGTAGGGACAGGACCAGCTCCTACGAGCAGTACTTC. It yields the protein CASSRDRTSSYEQYF.